This T cell receptor beta chain emerged from a study of blood T cell repertoires in COVID-19. Turning to the study itself: The analysed material was cDNA or gDNA that came from T cells, B-cell-depleted T cells, or PBMCs.

The CDR3 covers 14 residues. The trim removed 6 bases at V and 7 bases at J, leaving 4 bases unmatched. Germline CDR1 is SNHLY and CDR2 is FYNNEI. As originally analysed: Scientists estimated how many nucleated cells there were by amplifying reference gene primers. Sequenced by immunoSEQ multiplex PCR; TCRdb stores in-frame clones only, minus some. V, J and clone size derive from that table, while D and trimming were established from the DNA sequence. The table shows about 440,000 clones, with 88% occurring only once. A Seattle source enrolled patients during active infection and followed them longitudinally.

The TCR sequence derives from a woman aged 45-65 years with COVID-19, enrolled during active disease. The chain has TRBV2 and TRBJ1-5; TRBD1 aligns across 12 bases. The sequencing sample was made of peripheral blood. In DNA, the CDR3 is TGTGCCAGCAGCGGGACAGGGGGCGAGCAGCCCCAGCATTTT. Translated: CASSGTGGEQPQHF.